This TCR beta chain originates from a study of shared clonotypes between healthy human individuals. J lost 8 bases, V lost 4 bases, and 4 bases had no gene match. CDR1 and CDR2 (germline): KGHSH, LQKENI. The CDR3 consists of 13 residues. Sequenced by immunoSEQ multiplex PCR; TCRdb stores in-frame clones only, minus some. This sample yields more than 550,000 clones, of which 72% are seen a single time; around 1.8% belongs to the top ten. The chain carries TRBV18 and TRBJ2-1; 8 bases are a match to TRBD2. Sequenced sample: memory CD4+ T cells sorted from blood. Regarding subset: CD45RA-negative fraction. The TCR originated in a woman aged 25 to 39 in good health. The CDR3 loop is CASSLRGGHEQFF. CDR3 sequence (DNA): TGTGCCAGCTCACTTCGGGGGGGCCATGAGCAGTTCTTC.